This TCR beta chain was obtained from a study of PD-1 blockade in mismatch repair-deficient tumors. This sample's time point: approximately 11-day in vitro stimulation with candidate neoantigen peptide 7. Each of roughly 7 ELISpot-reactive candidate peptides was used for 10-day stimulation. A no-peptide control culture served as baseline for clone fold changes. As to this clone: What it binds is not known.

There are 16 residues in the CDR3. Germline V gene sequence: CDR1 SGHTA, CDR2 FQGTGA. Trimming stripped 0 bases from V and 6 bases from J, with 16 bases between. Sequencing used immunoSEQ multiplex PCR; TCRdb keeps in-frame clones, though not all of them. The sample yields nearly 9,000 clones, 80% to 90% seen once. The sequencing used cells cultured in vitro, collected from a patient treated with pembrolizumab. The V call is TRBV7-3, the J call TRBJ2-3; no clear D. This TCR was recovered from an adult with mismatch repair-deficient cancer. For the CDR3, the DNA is TGTGCCAGCAGCTTAACCCCGCCTGGGCTAGGGGATACGCAGTATTTT. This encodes CASSLTPPGLGDTQYF.